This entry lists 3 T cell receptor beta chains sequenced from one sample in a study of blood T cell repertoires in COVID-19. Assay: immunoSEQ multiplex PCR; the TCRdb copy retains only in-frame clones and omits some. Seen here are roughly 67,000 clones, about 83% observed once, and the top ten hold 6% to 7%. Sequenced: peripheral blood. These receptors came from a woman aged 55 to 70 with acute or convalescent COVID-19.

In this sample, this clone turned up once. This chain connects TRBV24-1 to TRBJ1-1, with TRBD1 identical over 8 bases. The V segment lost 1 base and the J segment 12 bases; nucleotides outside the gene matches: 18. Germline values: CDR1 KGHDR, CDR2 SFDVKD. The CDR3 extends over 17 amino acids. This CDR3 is CATSDFHGRTGKAISFF. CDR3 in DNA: TGTGCCACCAGTGATTTTCATGGTCGGACAGGGAAAGCGATATCTTTCTTT.

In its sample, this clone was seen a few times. The CDR3 reads CSVEGGGTIYF. The CDR3 DNA follows: TGCAGCGTTGAAGGGGGGGGCACCATATATTTT. The chain recombines TRBV29-1 with TRBJ1-3; D may be TRBD1 (5 bases). The CDR3 is 11 amino acids. Per germline, CDR1 SQVTM and CDR2 ANQGSEA. Deletions cut 1 base from V and 9 bases from J, with 7 bases between.

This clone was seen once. CDR3 sequence (DNA): TGCGCCAGCAGCCCGGGACAGGACCACTATGGCTACACCTTC. Translation gives CASSPGQDHYGYTF. This chain joins TRBV5-1 and TRBJ1-2; 8 bases agree with TRBD1. V shed 4 bases, J shed 3 bases, and the junction held 5 bases outside the gene matches. This CDR3 has 14 residues. CDR1 and CDR2 from the germline V gene are SGHRS and YFSETQ.